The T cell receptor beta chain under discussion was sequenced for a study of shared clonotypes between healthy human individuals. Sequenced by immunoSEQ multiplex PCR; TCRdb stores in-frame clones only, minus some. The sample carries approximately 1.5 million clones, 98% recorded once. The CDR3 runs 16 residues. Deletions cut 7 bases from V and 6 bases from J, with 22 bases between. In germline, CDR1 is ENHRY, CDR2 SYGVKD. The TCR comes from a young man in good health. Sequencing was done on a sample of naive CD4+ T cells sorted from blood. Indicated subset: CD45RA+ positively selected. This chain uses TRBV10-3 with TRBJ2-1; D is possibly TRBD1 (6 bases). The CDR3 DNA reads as TGTGCCATCACCCCCAGGGGCGATAAGCTAGGCAATGAGCAGTTCTTC. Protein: CAITPRGDKLGNEQFF.